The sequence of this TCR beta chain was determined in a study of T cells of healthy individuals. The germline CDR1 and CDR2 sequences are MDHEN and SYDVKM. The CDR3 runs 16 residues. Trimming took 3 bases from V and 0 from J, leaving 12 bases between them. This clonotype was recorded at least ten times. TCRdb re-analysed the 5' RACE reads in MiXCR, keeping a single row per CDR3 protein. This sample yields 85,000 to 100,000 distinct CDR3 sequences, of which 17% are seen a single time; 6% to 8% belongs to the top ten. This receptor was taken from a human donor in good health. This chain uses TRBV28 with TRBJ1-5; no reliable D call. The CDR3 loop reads CASSLAPRASNQPQHF. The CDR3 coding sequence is TGTGCCAGCAGTTTGGCCCCCCGGGCTAGCAATCAGCCCCAGCATTTT. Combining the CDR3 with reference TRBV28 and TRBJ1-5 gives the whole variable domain DVKVTQSSRYLVKRTGEKVFLECVQDMDHENMFWYRQDPGLGLRLIYFSYDVKMKEKGDIPEGYSVSREKKERFSLILESASTNQTSMYLCASSLAPRASNQPQHFGDGTRLSIL.